Listed here is a single T cell receptor (beta chain). PCR amplification relied on 60 Vbeta primers (plus 13 Jbeta primers). Generated by immunoSEQ multiplex PCR, the TCRdb table keeps only in-frame clones and is missing some. This repertoire shows some 79,000 clones, about 60% found once; its top ten account for approximately 16%. The record originates from a study of cytomegalovirus exposure and HLA in healthy donors. The CDR3 runs to 14 residues. The germline gives CDR1 SGHRS, CDR2 YFSETQ. Germline trimming cut 5 bases from V and 0 bases from J; bases unmatched to any gene: 2. Specimen: PBMCs. The genes are TRBV5-1 and TRBJ2-3, with 8 bases that match TRBD1. This clonotype originated in a woman aged 40 to 55 in good health and CMV-seropositive. The chain's CDR3 is CASRRQGSTDTQYF. DNA of the CDR3: TGCGCCAGCAGAAGACAGGGGAGCACAGATACGCAGTATTTT. Full variable domain (outside the CDR3, taken from reference TRBV5-1 and TRBJ2-3): KAGVTQTPRYLIKTRGQQVTLSCSPISGHRSVSWYQQTPGQGLQFLFEYFSETQRNKGNFPGRFSGRQFSNSRSEMNVSTLELGDSALYLCASRRQGSTDTQYFGPGTRLTVL.